A single sample is the source of the 19 T cell receptor beta chains below, sequenced in a study of control samples from healthy donors and cancer patients. Clones were sequenced by immunoSEQ multiplex PCR, and TCRdb holds only the in-frame ones, with some missing. Of about 120,000 clones in the sample, about 90% were seen once. Sequencing used blood. These receptor sequences come from a woman in her 50s in good health.

This clone turned up a few times. The chain recombines TRBV3-1 (or the pseudogene TRBV3-2) with TRBJ2-5, with a tentative D call TRBD2 (6 bases). This CDR3 spans 15 amino acids. Germline CDR1 and CDR2: LGHDT and YNNKEL (reference sequence). Trimming cost V 5 bases and J 5 bases, with 18 bases left between them. CDR3 in amino acids: CASSELAQRGETQYF. In DNA, the CDR3 is TGTGCCAGCAGCGAGCTAGCACAACGGGGGGAGACCCAGTACTTC.

The rearrangement joins TRBV6-1 to TRBJ2-2; 9 bases map to TRBD1. Germline CDR1 and CDR2: MNHNS and SASEGT. Germline trimming cut 4 bases from V and 6 bases from J; bases unmatched to any gene: 12. This CDR3 has 17 amino acids. Written as DNA, the CDR3 is TGTGCCAGCAGTGCCGGGACAGGGTACGGGATCGCCGGGGAGCTGTTTTTT. Its protein is CASSAGTGYGIAGELFF.

The count of this clone is one. This chain joins TRBV5-1 and TRBJ1-1; unclear D gene. Trimming pared 8 bases from V and 4 bases from J, leaving 18 bases between. The germline V gene encodes CDR1 SGHRS and CDR2 YFSETQ. The CDR3 is 14 amino acids. The CDR3 is CASTLGGMGTEAFF. The CDR3 DNA is TGCGCCAGTACGCTCGGAGGGATGGGCACTGAAGCTTTCTTT. Supplemented by reference TRBV5-1 and TRBJ1-1, the full variable domain reads KAGVTQTPRYLIKTRGQQVTLSCSPISGHRSVSWYQQTPGQGLQFLFEYFSETQRNKGNFPGRFSGRQFSNSRSEMNVSTLELGDSALYLCASTLGGMGTEAFFGQGTRLTVV.

The chain links TRBV28 to TRBJ1-1, with D unresolved. CDR3 length equals 15 residues. V gave up 2 bases and J gave up 0 bases, with 10 bases separating them. Germline CDR1 MDHEN, CDR2 SYDVKM. The CDR3 nucleotides are TGTGCCAGCAGTTTAGATCCAGCCTTGAACACTGAAGCTTTCTTT. Translating gives CASSLDPALNTEAFF.

The J gene is TRBJ2-3, the V gene TRBV5-1; no definite D call. The V end was cut by 0 bases, the J end by 3 bases, with 8 bases between. Germline V gene data show CDR1 as SGHRS and CDR2 as YFSETQ. This CDR3 has 14 amino acids. The CDR3: CASSLAIVTDTQYF. The CDR3 DNA reads as TGCGCCAGCAGCTTGGCCATTGTGACAGATACGCAGTATTTT.

The V gene is TRBV18, the J gene TRBJ1-1, with TRBD1 matching over 8 bases. Trimming at V came to 3 bases and at J to 6 bases, leaving 12 bases not matched to a gene. The CDR3 totals 16 residues. Germline values: CDR1 KGHSH, CDR2 LQKENI. The CDR3 region is CASSPLSPGGRAEAFF. The CDR3 DNA reads as TGTGCCAGCTCACCTCTTTCTCCAGGGGGCAGGGCTGAAGCTTTCTTT.

The chain couples TRBV9 to TRBJ2-7; TRBD1 aligns across 8 bases. Germline trimming cut 3 bases from V and 0 bases from J; bases unmatched to any gene: 2. The CDR3 runs to 14 residues. Germline values: CDR1 SGDLS, CDR2 YYNGEE. The CDR3: CASSGTGSSYEQYF. In DNA form, the CDR3 reads TGTGCCAGCAGCGGGACAGGGAGCTCCTACGAGCAGTACTTC.

The chain employs TRBV2 and TRBJ1-5; 7 bases match TRBD1. The V gene's germline CDR1 is SNHLY and CDR2 FYNNEI. Losses at the gene ends were 6 bases for V and 5 bases for J; bases not matched to a gene: 7. The CDR3 runs 14 residues. CDR3 nucleotides: TGTGCCAGCAGGGTCCGCACAGGGGATCAGCCCCAGCATTTT. Protein product: CASRVRTGDQPQHF.

The chain employs TRBV19 and TRBJ2-3, with 11 bases aligning to TRBD2. The trim removed 9 bases at V and 8 bases at J, leaving 13 bases unmatched. The CDR3 loop spans 15 amino acids. Germline V gene data show CDR1 as LNHDA and CDR2 as SQIVND (reference sequence). CDR3 sequence reads: CASGSLAGARGTQYF. CDR3 nucleotides: TGTGCCAGCGGGTCACTAGCGGGGGCCCGCGGTACGCAGTATTTT.

The gene calls are TRBV28 and TRBJ1-2; the D is unclear. Germline CDR1 reads MDHEN; CDR2 reads SYDVKM. The V end lost 4 bases, the J end lost 4 bases, and 16 bases lay between the germline ends. This CDR3 is 15 amino acids long. The CDR3 loop is CASSSSAFGGYGYTF. CDR3 nucleotides: TGTGCCAGCAGTTCTTCAGCCTTCGGTGGCTATGGCTACACCTTC.

This rearrangement joins TRBV10-3 to TRBJ1-2; 8 positions agree with TRBD1. Germline V gives CDR1 ENHRY, CDR2 SYGVKD. There are 12 residues in the CDR3. CDR3 region: CASGRGLSGYTF. The DNA for the CDR3 is TGTGCGTCGGGCAGGGGGCTTAGTGGCTACACCTTC.

This chain uses TRBV6-5 with TRBJ1-2; D is possibly TRBD1 (5 bases). The CDR3 runs to 13 residues. The germline gives CDR1 MNHEY, CDR2 SVGAGI. Trimming left V 7 bases short and J 6 bases short, with 15 bases between. CDR3 residues: CASTQGIRDGYTF. For the CDR3, the DNA is TGTGCCAGCACTCAGGGAATTCGCGATGGCTACACCTTC.

The chain recombines TRBV9 with TRBJ1-3; maybe TRBD1 (5 bases). The germline gives CDR1 SGDLS, CDR2 YYNGEE. Trimming removed 0 bases from V and 2 bases from J, with 15 bases in between. CDR3 length: 17 amino acids. The CDR3 loop reads CASSVEMRGVPGNTIYF. The CDR3 DNA sequence: TGTGCCAGCAGCGTAGAAATGCGAGGGGTCCCTGGAAACACCATATATTTT.

V and J are TRBV3-1 (or the pseudogene TRBV3-2) and TRBJ2-7, with 9 nucleotides matching TRBD1. V was pared by 3 bases and J by 4 bases, with 4 bases of the junction left unmatched. The CDR3 length is 14 residues. The germline V gene encodes CDR1 LGHDT and CDR2 YNNKEL (reference sequence). The CDR3 nucleotides read TGTGCCAGCAGCCAGGGACAGGGATTGTACGAGCAGTACTTC. Residues: CASSQGQGLYEQYF.

The chain joins TRBV30 to TRBJ2-7, with D perhaps matching TRBD2 (5 bases). There are 13 residues in the CDR3. CDR1 is GTSNPN, CDR2 SVGIG, per germline (reference sequence). Trimming left V 2 bases short and J 2 bases short, with 10 bases between. The CDR3 nucleotides read TGTGCCTGGAGTCCCTCGAGGGCCTACGAGCAGTACTTC. Translation gives CAWSPSRAYEQYF.

The V gene is TRBV2, the J gene TRBJ2-1, with D possibly being TRBD2 (5 bases). Germline CDR1 is SNHLY and CDR2 is FYNNEI. V was cut by 2 bases and J by 2 bases, with 10 bases left in between. There are 15 residues in the CDR3. The CDR3 is CASSERTSPYNEQFF. DNA for the CDR3: TGTGCCAGCAGTGAACGTACTAGTCCCTACAATGAGCAGTTCTTC.

V is TRBV11-3 and J is TRBJ2-7, with D unclear. The CDR3 has 13 residues. The ends were cut back, 7 bases at V and 1 base at J, with 11 bases in the middle. CDR1 and CDR2 from the germline V gene are SGHNT and YENEEA. The CDR3 DNA follows: TGTGCCAGCAACTTTATGTCATCCTACGAGCAGTACTTC. It yields the protein CASNFMSSYEQYF.

This clone has only one observation. The rearrangement joins TRBV5-4 to TRBJ1-3, with 12 bases that match TRBD1. CDR1 SGHNT and CDR2 YYREEE come from the germline V gene (reference sequence). V dropped 4 bases and J dropped 3; count of bases not matched to a gene: 2. The CDR3 covers 15 residues. CDR3 in DNA: TGTGCCAGCAGCAGGGACAGGGGGCATGGAAACACCATATATTTT. Translated, it gives CASSRDRGHGNTIYF.

The genes are TRBV7-9 and TRBJ2-1, with D unresolved. The V end lost 5 bases, the J end lost 5 bases, and 7 bases lay between the germline ends. Germline CDR1 is SEHNR and CDR2 is FQNEAQ (reference sequence). The CDR3 has 12 amino acids. CDR3 loop: CASSRPDNEQFF. The CDR3 region has the DNA TGTGCCAGCAGCAGGCCGGACAATGAGCAGTTCTTC.